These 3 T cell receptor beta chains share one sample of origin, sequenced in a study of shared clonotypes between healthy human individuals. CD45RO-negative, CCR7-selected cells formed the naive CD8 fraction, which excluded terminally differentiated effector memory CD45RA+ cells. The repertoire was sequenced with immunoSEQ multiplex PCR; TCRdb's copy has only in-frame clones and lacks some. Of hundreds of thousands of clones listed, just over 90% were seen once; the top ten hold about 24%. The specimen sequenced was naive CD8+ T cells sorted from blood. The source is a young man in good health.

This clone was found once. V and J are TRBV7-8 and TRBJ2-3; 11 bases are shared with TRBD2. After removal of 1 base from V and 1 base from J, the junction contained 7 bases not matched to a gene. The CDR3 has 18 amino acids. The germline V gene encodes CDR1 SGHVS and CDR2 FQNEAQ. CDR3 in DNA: TGTGCCAGCAGCTTAGGGACTAGCGGGTGGGAGGGCACAGATACGCAGTATTTT. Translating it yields CASSLGTSGWEGTDTQYF.

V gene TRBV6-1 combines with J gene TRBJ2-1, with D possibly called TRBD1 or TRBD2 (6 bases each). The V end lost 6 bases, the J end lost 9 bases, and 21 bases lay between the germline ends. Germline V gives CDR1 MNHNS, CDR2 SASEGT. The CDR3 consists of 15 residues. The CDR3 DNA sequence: TGTGCCAGCAGCCCCTGGGGGGCCGAAATGGTTGAGCAGTTCTTC. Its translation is CASSPWGAEMVEQFF.

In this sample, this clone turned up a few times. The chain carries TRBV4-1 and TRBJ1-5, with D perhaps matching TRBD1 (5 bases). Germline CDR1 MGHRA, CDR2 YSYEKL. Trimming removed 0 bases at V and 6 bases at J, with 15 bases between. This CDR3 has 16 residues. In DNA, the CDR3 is TGCGCCAGCAGCCAAGAGCAGACCCCTAGGGGTCAGCCCCAGCATTTT. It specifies CASSQEQTPRGQPQHF.